The 27 T cell receptor beta chains presented below share a single source sample, sequenced in a study of blood T cell repertoires in COVID-19. The repertoire was sequenced with immunoSEQ multiplex PCR; TCRdb's copy has only in-frame clones and lacks some. The sample lists about 120,000 clones; 80% to 85% were seen once. Sequencing was carried out using peripheral blood. The origin of the receptors is a woman aged 50 to 65 with acute or convalescent COVID-19.

This chain links TRBV19 with TRBJ1-4; no firm D call. The germline CDR1 and CDR2 sequences are LNHDA and SQIVND (reference sequence). The CDR3 has 15 residues. V was cut by 1 base and J by 4 bases, with 10 bases left in between. Here the CDR3 reads CASSIVPGFNEKLFF. The CDR3 bases are TGTGCCAGTAGTATAGTCCCGGGATTTAATGAAAAACTGTTTTTT.

About this clone itself: An end of the junction does not agree with germline; a read error may underlie this. The CDR3 DNA sequence: TGTGCTAGCAGCGCCGGGACAGGGTTAGGAAAACTGTTTTTT. Amino acids: CASSAGTGLGKLFF. The chain carries TRBV7-7 and TRBJ1-4; TRBD1 aligns across 9 bases. The CDR3 sequence is 14 residues long. The germline V gene has CDR1 SSHAT and CDR2 FNYEAQ (reference sequence).

This clone was found once. This chain uses TRBV5-4 with TRBJ1-1; 7 bases are a match to TRBD1. The CDR3 spans 19 residues. The V gene end was trimmed by 0 bases and the J gene end by 1 base; junction bases not matched to a gene: 15. Per the germline V gene, CDR1 is SGHNT and CDR2 is YYREEE (reference sequence). This CDR3 is CASSLGPFRDSFPNTEAFF. The CDR3 bases are TGTGCCAGCAGCTTGGGACCATTCCGGGACAGTTTTCCGAACACTGAAGCTTTCTTT. The full variable domain, in which reference TRBV5-4 and TRBJ1-1 provide the parts outside the CDR3, is ETGVTQSPTHLIKTRGQQVTLRCSSQSGHNTVSWYQQALGQGPQFIFQYYREEENGRGNFPPRFSGLQFPNYSSELNVNALELDDSALYLCASSLGPFRDSFPNTEAFFGQGTRLTVV.

In this sample, this clone turned up a few times. The rearrangement uses TRBV5-1 and TRBJ1-4; TRBD1 aligns across 7 bases. This CDR3 has 14 amino acids. Germline CDR1 reads SGHRS; CDR2 reads YFSETQ. The V and J ends lost 3 bases and 8 bases, in that order; junction bases with no gene match: 7. The CDR3: CASSSDRVNEKLFF. The CDR3 coding sequence is TGCGCCAGCAGCTCAGACAGGGTAAACGAAAAACTGTTTTTT.

The gene calls are TRBV20-1 and TRBJ1-1; unclear D gene. The ends were cut back, 3 bases at V and 5 bases at J, with 4 bases in the middle. Looked up from germline, CDR1 is DFQATT and CDR2 is SNEGSKA (reference sequence). The CDR3 sequence is 10 residues long. CDR3 in amino acids: CSARETEAFF. The DNA for the CDR3 is TGCAGTGCTAGGGAGACTGAAGCTTTCTTT.

This clone was recorded only once. V gene TRBV2 combines with J gene TRBJ1-2, with TRBD1 as a possible D gene (5 bases). CDR3 length: 15 residues. Per germline, CDR1 SNHLY and CDR2 FYNNEI. V was shortened by 9 bases and J by 4 bases, with 21 bases between the two germline ends. CDR3: CASQKAHTTGYGYTF. The CDR3, as DNA: TGTGCCAGTCAAAAGGCCCATACAACAGGCTATGGCTACACCTTC.

The gene calls are TRBV12-5 and TRBJ2-5, with TRBD1 identical over 9 bases. CDR3 length: 13 amino acids. The germline V gene has CDR1 LGHNT and CDR2 FRNRAP. V was clipped by 5 bases and J by 6 bases; unmatched bases: 4. CDR3 sequence: CASGPNRGQTQYF. The CDR3 coding sequence is TGTGCTAGTGGTCCGAACAGGGGGCAGACCCAGTACTTC.

This clone was counted a few times. The chain combines TRBV19 with TRBJ1-6; D perhaps matches TRBD1 (5 bases). Looked up from germline, CDR1 is LNHDA and CDR2 is SQIVND (reference sequence). CDR3 length: 13 amino acids. Trimming removed 4 bases at V and 11 bases at J, with 12 bases between. DNA for the CDR3: TGTGCCAGTAGTAACACCGGGGGGACACCCCTCCACTTT. This codes for CASSNTGGTPLHF.

The chain is built from TRBV30 and TRBJ1-1, with 7 bases matching TRBD1. The germline gives CDR1 GTSNPN, CDR2 SVGIG (reference sequence). This CDR3 comprises 11 residues. V lost 1 base and J lost 10; bases outside the gene matches: 3. The CDR3 protein is CAWSGDSLAFF. The CDR3 nucleotides read TGTGCCTGGAGTGGGGACAGTCTAGCTTTCTTT.

The chain recombines TRBV6-5 with TRBJ1-1, with 8 nucleotides matching TRBD1. CDR1 MNHEY and CDR2 SVGAGI come from the germline V gene. V trimming: 0 bases; J trimming: 0 bases; junction bases outside the gene matches: 3. The CDR3 is 16 amino acids. The CDR3 loop is CASSYSGDRLNTEAFF. The CDR3 nucleotides are TGTGCCAGCAGTTACTCGGGGGACAGGCTGAACACTGAAGCTTTCTTT.

This chain connects TRBV28 to TRBJ2-7; D not certain. V was trimmed by 3 bases and J by 4 bases, leaving 13 bases between them. This CDR3 region has 14 residues. Germline V gene data show CDR1 as MDHEN and CDR2 as SYDVKM. The CDR3 DNA reads as TGTGCCAGCAGTTTGCCCCAGTCGCAGTACGAGCAGTACTTC. Protein sequence: CASSLPQSQYEQYF.

V usage is TRBV12-3 or TRBV12-4 and J usage is TRBJ2-1, with D unresolved. V lost 6 bases, J lost 16 bases, and 19 bases lay in between. The CDR3 totals 12 residues. CDR3 nucleotides: TGTGCCAGCAGGTTCCGGGTCTCAGAGAGATTCTTC. It yields the protein CASRFRVSERFF.

The chain uses TRBV2 and TRBJ1-5; TRBD1 is a possible D gene (5 bases). This CDR3 is 15 amino acids long. V lost 2 bases to trimming and J lost 7 bases, with 15 bases between them. The V gene's germline CDR1 is SNHLY and CDR2 FYNNEI. In DNA, the CDR3 is TGTGCCAGCAGTGAATTAGGGCAGGGTATACAGCCCCAGCATTTT. This codes for CASSELGQGIQPQHF.

V is TRBV20-1 and J is TRBJ2-4, with 8 bases aligning to TRBD1. V lost 3 bases, J lost 4 bases, and 5 bases stayed unmatched. This CDR3 has 14 residues. Germline V gene sequence: CDR1 DFQATT, CDR2 SNEGSKA (reference sequence). CDR3 residues: CSASTGGGKNIQYF. The CDR3 region has the DNA TGCAGTGCTAGTACAGGGGGAGGAAAAAACATTCAGTACTTC.

The chain combines TRBV18 with TRBJ2-1, with a possible D match to TRBD2 (6 bases). This CDR3 has 15 residues. Germline assignment: CDR1 KGHSH and CDR2 LQKENI. Trimming took off 2 bases at V and 9 bases at J, with 17 bases between the two ends. This chain's CDR3 is CASSPEAGPGSEQFF. The CDR3 nucleotides read TGTGCCAGCTCACCAGAGGCGGGGCCGGGGAGTGAGCAGTTCTTC.

J is TRBJ2-7 and V is TRBV5-6; TRBD2 aligns across 8 bases. V shed 2 bases and J 2 bases; nucleotides not matched to a gene: 3. The CDR3 spans 14 residues. The germline CDR1 and CDR2 sequences are SGHDT and YYEEEE. CDR3 sequence (DNA): TGTGCCAGCAGCTTACTAGCGGAACCCTACGAGCAGTACTTC. Its translation is CASSLLAEPYEQYF.

This chain joins TRBV12-3 or TRBV12-4 and TRBJ2-2; D unclear. V was cut by 3 bases and J by 1 base, with 3 bases left in between. The CDR3 consists of 13 residues. CDR3 in amino acids: CASSFGNTGELFF. The CDR3, as DNA: TGTGCCAGCAGTTTCGGGAACACCGGGGAGCTGTTTTTT.

This clone is a singleton in its sample. The chain carries TRBV19 and TRBJ1-2, with 7 bases fitting TRBD1. The CDR3 is 15 residues long. V was clipped by 1 base and J by 4 bases; unmatched bases: 6. Germline lookup yields CDR1 LNHDA and CDR2 SQIVND (reference sequence). The CDR3 sequence is CASSIGPTGLYGYTF. The CDR3 nucleotides read TGTGCCAGTAGTATAGGCCCGACAGGGCTCTATGGCTACACCTTC.

The DNA of the CDR3 is TGCAGCGTTGGCCAGGGGAGCAATCAGCCCCAGCATTTT. Amino acids: CSVGQGSNQPQHF. This rearrangement joins TRBV29-1 to TRBJ1-5, with D perhaps TRBD1 (6 bases). Germline assignment: CDR1 SQVTM and CDR2 ANQGSEA. The CDR3 is made up of 13 amino acids. Trimming removed 4 bases from V and 1 base from J, with 8 bases in between.

V gene TRBV30 combines with J gene TRBJ2-3; 9 bases fit TRBD2. There are 13 residues in the CDR3. Looked up from germline, CDR1 is GTSNPN and CDR2 is SVGIG (reference sequence). The ends lost 5 bases at V and 0 bases at J; junction bases unmatched: 0. CDR3 amino acids: CAWLAGSTDTQYF. In DNA, the CDR3 is TGTGCCTGGCTAGCGGGGAGCACAGATACGCAGTATTTT.

J is TRBJ2-2 and V is TRBV24-1, with a possible D match to TRBD1 (6 bases). CDR1 and CDR2 (germline): KGHDR, SFDVKD. CDR3 length: 14 amino acids. Trimming removed 5 bases at V and 0 bases at J, with 6 bases between. The CDR3 loop reads CATSGQANTGELFF. The CDR3 nucleotides read TGTGCCACCAGTGGACAGGCGAACACCGGGGAGCTGTTTTTT.

V is TRBV3-1 (or the pseudogene TRBV3-2) and J is TRBJ1-1; TRBD1 matches at 9 bases. The germline gives CDR1 LGHDT, CDR2 YNNKEL (reference sequence). The trim removed 4 bases at V and 6 bases at J, leaving 6 bases unmatched. This CDR3 is built from 14 residues. The CDR3 DNA is TGTGCCAGCAGCCCCTGGGACAGGGCATCTGAAGCTTTCTTT. Protein: CASSPWDRASEAFF.

The chain carries TRBV3-1 (or the pseudogene TRBV3-2) and TRBJ2-7, with D uncertain. This CDR3 is 14 amino acids long. The V gene's germline CDR1 is LGHDT and CDR2 YNNKEL (reference sequence). V lost 4 bases and J lost 6, with 16 bases in between. Written as DNA, the CDR3 is TGTGCCAGCAGCCCAGGCCGCCCTCAGGCCGAGCAGTACTTC. As protein: CASSPGRPQAEQYF.

The CDR3 nucleotides are TGTGCCAGCAGCTTAGTGGGCACAACTAATGAAAAACTGTTTTTT. This translates into CASSLVGTTNEKLFF. V is TRBV7-8 and J is TRBJ1-4; D is unresolved. The germline gives CDR1 SGHVS, CDR2 FQNEAQ. The germline V and J ends were trimmed by 1 base and 0 bases, with 6 bases remaining between them. This CDR3 spans 15 amino acids.

This clone was observed a few times. CDR3 in DNA: TGTGCCAGCAGCCAAGGTAGCGGGGGGGCAGGAGAGACCCAGTACTTC. As protein: CASSQGSGGAGETQYF. The gene calls are TRBV4-2 and TRBJ2-5, with TRBD2 matching 11 bases. Trimming removed 1 base from V and 4 bases from J; junction bases left unmatched: 5. The CDR3 is made up of 16 amino acids. Germline V gene data show CDR1 as LGHNA and CDR2 as YNFKEQ.

The gene calls are TRBV20-1 and TRBJ1-1; D is uncertain. Germline values: CDR1 DFQATT, CDR2 SNEGSKA (reference sequence). The ends were cut back, 3 bases at V and 2 bases at J, with 7 bases in the middle. The CDR3 is 12 residues long. The CDR3 sequence: CSASQTNTEAFF. The DNA of the CDR3 is TGCAGTGCTAGTCAGACTAACACTGAAGCTTTCTTT.

The J gene is TRBJ2-3, the V gene TRBV7-2; D gene ambiguous. This CDR3 has 12 amino acids. V lost 5 bases to trimming and J lost 2 bases, with 5 bases between them. Germline lookup yields CDR1 SGHTA and CDR2 FQGNSA. The CDR3 loop is CASSPFTDTQYF. The DNA for the CDR3 is TGTGCCAGCAGCCCTTTCACAGATACGCAGTATTTT.